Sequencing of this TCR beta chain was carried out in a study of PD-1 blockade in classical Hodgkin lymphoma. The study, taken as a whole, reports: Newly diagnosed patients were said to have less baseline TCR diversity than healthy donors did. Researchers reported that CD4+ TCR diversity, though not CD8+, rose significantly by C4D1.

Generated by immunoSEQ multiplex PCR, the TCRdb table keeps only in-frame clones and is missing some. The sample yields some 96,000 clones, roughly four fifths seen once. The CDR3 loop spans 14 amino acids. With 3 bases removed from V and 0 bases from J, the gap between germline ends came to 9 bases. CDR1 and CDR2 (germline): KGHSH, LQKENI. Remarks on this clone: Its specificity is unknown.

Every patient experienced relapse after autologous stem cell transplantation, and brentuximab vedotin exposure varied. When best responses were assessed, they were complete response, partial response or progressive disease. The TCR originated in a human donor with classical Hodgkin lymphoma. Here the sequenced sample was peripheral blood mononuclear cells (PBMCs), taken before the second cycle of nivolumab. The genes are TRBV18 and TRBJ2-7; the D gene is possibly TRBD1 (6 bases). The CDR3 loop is CASSPQGSSYEQYF. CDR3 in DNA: TGTGCCAGCTCACCTCAGGGGAGCTCCTACGAGCAGTACTTC.